This T cell receptor (beta chain) is drawn from a study of blood T cell repertoires in COVID-19. Overall study: Italy, Spain and the United States were the sources of the convalescent and acute COVID-19 samples.

V was pared by 1 base and J by 0 bases, with 7 bases between. Germline CDR1 and CDR2: SGHRS and YFSETQ. The CDR3 is 14 residues long. The data were produced by immunoSEQ multiplex PCR, yet TCRdb's version contains in-frame clones alone and is incomplete. In the table there are under 300,000 clones, around nine tenths of which are singletons. This TCR came from a middle-aged woman who had recovered from COVID-19. Sequencing input: PBMCs or T cells enriched from blood (not recorded which). V and J are TRBV5-1 and TRBJ1-1; D gene unclear. CDR3: CASSLSSLNTEAFF. The CDR3 DNA reads TGCGCCAGCAGCTTGAGTAGTCTGAACACTGAAGCTTTCTTT. Complete variable domain (other parts from reference TRBV5-1 and TRBJ1-1): KAGVTQTPRYLIKTRGQQVTLSCSPISGHRSVSWYQQTPGQGLQFLFEYFSETQRNKGNFPGRFSGRQFSNSRSEMNVSTLELGDSALYLCASSLSSLNTEAFFGQGTRLTVV.